This T cell receptor beta chain appears in the sequencing data of a study of T cells in Graves' hyperthyroidism and ophthalmopathy (dated by TCRdb to the late 2010s). Background for the entire study: Peripheral blood samples were taken at initial diagnosis, before any treatment was given. TCR V-J signatures able to tell the groups apart were searched for in a discovery cohort of some 100 patients, of whom under 45 had Graves' ophthalmopathy and roughly 57 had stable Graves' hyperthyroidism. Whether ophthalmopathy could be predicted prospectively was tested in an independent validation cohort made up of 18 to 20 hyperthyroidism patients plus 17 patients who later progressed to ophthalmopathy. The approximately 100 discovery patients were divided at random into training and test sets in a 7:3 ratio. In about 6 Graves' hyperthyroidism patients, the study also compared T-cell repertoires from thyroid tissue with T-cell repertoires from blood. After blood sampling, hyperthyroidism patients were treated with methimazole at a starting dose of 30 mg daily, and ophthalmopathy patients were treated with high-dose intravenous methylprednisolone. The paper reports TCR Vbeta CDR3 sequencing of over 130 peripheral blood samples: 43 ophthalmopathy, under 80 hyperthyroidism and about 17 progressor patients.

At least ten counts were recorded for this clonotype. The antigen this receptor binds is unknown. Base-call qualities are not available, and no considerably larger clone is one nucleotide away. The TCR beta CDR3 regions were amplified from RNA transcripts. For the first round of RT-PCR on the TCR CDR3, the HTBI primer set was used together with the Qiagen OneStep RT-PCR kit. The libraries were constructed in a second round of multiplex PCR and then size-selected and purified. Sequencing of the libraries was done on an Illumina HiSeq2000 using paired-end 100 bp reads. The authors' pipeline ran thus. Raw data were processed with SOAPnuke, discarding reads with adapters, uncalled bases, mean Phred below 15, or no exact constant-primer or identifier match. COPE v1.2.5 was used to merge the high-quality paired reads, and each unique nucleotide sequence was defined as a clonotype. MiTCR v1.1 was used to align clonotypes to the IMGT TRBV, TRBD and TRBJ reference segments. The analysis was restricted to V-J combinations with a frequency above 0.0001, which together covered just over 98% of the repertoires. A TCS score was defined as the ratio between F50 (clonal expansion) and ExV (chaos), using BLOSUM62-based TCRdist between CDR3 peptides within each V-J. Welch's t-statistics and random forest reduced around 550 V-J features to under 15, which were used in a naive Bayes classifier (R e1071). Using fastp at Q25 and MiXCR, TCRdb reprocessed the public reads and kept productive beta chains. Rows are combined by CDR3 protein, so each entry shows the most common genes and DNA. TCRdb, not the authors, supplied the V and J calls. The sample table records about 400,000 distinct CDR3 sequences; roughly 15% of these occur just once. About 4.9% of the sample is taken by the ten largest.

Stable Graves' hyperthyroidism was defined as the absence of progression to ophthalmopathy over 18 months of follow-up. Hyperthyroidism patients were newly diagnosed, had a disease duration of under 2 months, and were aged 18 to 65 years. Exclusion was applied to patients with uncontrolled infections, other autoimmune diseases, pregnancy or lactation. Diagnoses were based on clinical symptoms, serum thyroxine and TRAb, thyroid ultrasound and orbital computed tomography. PBMCs were separated from roughly 10 ml of fresh peripheral blood using Ficoll-Paque density gradient centrifugation. Total RNA was extracted using Trizol reagent, and RNA quality was assessed on an Agilent 2100 Bioanalyzer. At the junction V is shortened by 6 bases and J by 5 bases, with 5 bases in between. The CDR3 goes from the cysteine to the phenylalanine over 11 residues. The read is trimmed to its CDR3 DNA, 33 bases read in frame from base 1. Sequences MDHEN (CDR1) and SYDVKM (CDR2) are obtained from the germline V gene.

Overall study results and their limits: Sample size was not statistically predetermined, and blinding of investigators to group allocation was not performed. Ophthalmopathy was separated from stable hyperthyroidism by a 13 V-J signature model, with over 85% sensitivity and 81% to 82% specificity obtained in cross-validation and 80%/75% obtained in testing. In validation, the model predicted progression to ophthalmopathy with approximately 69% sensitivity and approximately 74% specificity, a median of 6.5 months before onset. Most expanded thyroid clonotypes (frequency above 0.001) were also detected in blood, suggesting blood repertoires may reflect thyroid immune responses.

The receptor comes from a woman aged 18 to 35 with Graves' hyperthyroidism. The source material was blood. The chain employs TRBV28 and TRBJ2-1; the D gene lacks a confident call. At the DNA level, the sequence is TGTGCCAGCAGGACCAACAATGAGCAGTTCTTC. This yields the protein CASRTNNEQFF.